The rows below give T cell receptor beta chains drawn from one sample of a study of blood T cell repertoires in COVID-19. Produced via immunoSEQ multiplex PCR; TCRdb's table is partial and in-frame only. The repertoire has around 500,000 clones, 70% to 90% of them found once; the top ten carry 3.2%. Sequenced sample: peripheral blood. The receptors here all came from a human donor in a cohort sampled during active COVID-19. CDR3s include the opening cysteine and the closing phenylalanine or tryptophan. Fields, in order: D gene, V gene, clone size, J gene, CDR3 length, CDR3 protein, CDR3 DNA. A D gene is named only where the DNA matches it firmly. Not all rows give a size; the values are once, few, many and, for expanded clones, a class.

d_call: NA; v_call: TRBV4-3; clone_size: few; j_call: TRBJ2-1; cdr3_length: 15; cdr3_aa: CASSQEGQLYNEQFF; cdr3_nt: TGCGCCAGCAGCCAAGAAGGACAGTTATACAATGAGCAGTTCTTC
d_call: NA; v_call: TRBV24-1; clone_size: NA; j_call: TRBJ1-5; cdr3_length: 13; cdr3_aa: CATSQSSNQPQHF; cdr3_nt: TGTGCCACCTCACAATCAAGCAATCAGCCCCAGCATTTT
d_call: NA; v_call: TRBV2; clone_size: NA; j_call: TRBJ1-5; cdr3_length: 14; cdr3_aa: CASSLDTSNQPQHF; cdr3_nt: TGTGCCAGCAGTCTGGACACCTCTAATCAGCCCCAGCATTTT
d_call: NA; v_call: TRBV30; clone_size: NA; j_call: TRBJ1-4; cdr3_length: 14; cdr3_aa: CAWSEKGVNEKLFF; cdr3_nt: TGTGCCTGGAGTGAGAAGGGGGTGAATGAAAAACTGTTTTTT
d_call: TRBD2; v_call: TRBV7-9; clone_size: NA; j_call: TRBJ2-2; cdr3_length: 18; cdr3_aa: CASSLAITSGSWSGELFF; cdr3_nt: TGTGCCAGCAGCTTAGCAATAACTAGCGGGAGTTGGAGCGGGGAGCTGTTTTTT
d_call: TRBD2; v_call: TRBV12-5; clone_size: NA; j_call: TRBJ2-5; cdr3_length: 20; cdr3_aa: CASGPYTFRVAGATRETQYF; cdr3_nt: TGTGCTAGTGGCCCTTACACCTTTAGGGTAGCGGGAGCCACCCGGGAGACCCAGTACTTC
d_call: TRBD1; v_call: TRBV27; clone_size: NA; j_call: TRBJ2-5; cdr3_length: 15; cdr3_aa: CASRLVSTGEETQYF; cdr3_nt: TGTGCCAGCAGACTGGTTTCAACAGGGGAAGAGACCCAGTACTTC
d_call: TRBD2; v_call: TRBV6-2/TRBV6-3; clone_size: NA; j_call: TRBJ2-5; cdr3_length: 17; cdr3_aa: CASSYADLWEGPETQYF; cdr3_nt: TGTGCCAGCAGTTACGCGGATTTGTGGGAGGGCCCAGAGACCCAGTACTTC
d_call: NA; v_call: TRBV6-1; clone_size: NA; j_call: TRBJ1-3; cdr3_length: 15; cdr3_aa: CASSDPREVGNTIYF; cdr3_nt: TGTGCCAGCAGTGATCCCCGGGAGGTCGGAAACACCATATATTTT
d_call: TRBD1; v_call: TRBV7-3; clone_size: NA; j_call: TRBJ2-3; cdr3_length: 15; cdr3_aa: CASSTLGQEGDTQYF; cdr3_nt: TGTGCCAGCAGCACACTGGGACAGGAGGGCGATACGCAGTATTTT
d_call: TRBD1; v_call: TRBV27; clone_size: NA; j_call: TRBJ1-6; cdr3_length: 14; cdr3_aa: CASSFNRGRSPLHF; cdr3_nt: TGTGCCAGCAGTTTTAACAGGGGAAGATCACCCCTCCACTTT
d_call: NA; v_call: TRBV5-5; clone_size: NA; j_call: TRBJ2-1; cdr3_length: 13; cdr3_aa: CASSLGGSVVQFF; cdr3_nt: TGTGCCAGCAGCTTGGGAGGTAGCGTGGTGCAGTTCTTC
d_call: NA; v_call: TRBV7-3; clone_size: NA; j_call: TRBJ2-1; cdr3_length: 14; cdr3_aa: CASSLAGPPNEQFF; cdr3_nt: TGTGCCAGCAGCTTGGCGGGCCCCCCAAATGAGCAGTTCTTC
d_call: NA; v_call: TRBV15; clone_size: NA; j_call: TRBJ2-1; cdr3_length: 17; cdr3_aa: CATSRETPGSSYNEQFF; cdr3_nt: TGTGCCACCAGCAGAGAGACCCCGGGAAGCTCCTACAATGAGCAGTTCTTC
d_call: NA; v_call: TRBV30; clone_size: NA; j_call: TRBJ1-2; cdr3_length: 14; cdr3_aa: CAWSLLTGGSGYTF; cdr3_nt: TGTGCCTGGAGCCTTCTAACGGGGGGTAGTGGCTACACCTTC
d_call: NA; v_call: TRBV6-5; clone_size: few; j_call: TRBJ1-3; cdr3_length: 15; cdr3_aa: CASRATVDSGNTIYF; cdr3_nt: TGTGCCAGCAGGGCGACAGTCGATTCTGGAAACACCATATATTTT
d_call: NA; v_call: TRBV7-3; clone_size: NA; j_call: TRBJ2-1; cdr3_length: 14; cdr3_aa: CASSPEGLNNEQFF; cdr3_nt: TGTGCCAGCAGCCCTGAGGGCCTCAACAATGAGCAGTTCTTC
d_call: TRBD1; v_call: TRBV30; clone_size: NA; j_call: TRBJ2-7; cdr3_length: 15; cdr3_aa: CAWSVRRDRGYEQYF; cdr3_nt: TGTGCCTGGAGTGTACGAAGGGACAGGGGCTACGAGCAGTACTTC
d_call: TRBD2; v_call: TRBV4-2; clone_size: NA; j_call: TRBJ2-3; cdr3_length: 19; cdr3_aa: CASSQDWGGGAATPDTQYF; cdr3_nt: TGTGCCAGCAGCCAAGATTGGGGGGGAGGGGCCGCAACCCCAGATACGCAGTATTTT
d_call: NA; v_call: TRBV27; clone_size: NA; j_call: TRBJ2-3; cdr3_length: 17; cdr3_aa: CASSLRSPPGWTDTQYF; cdr3_nt: TGTGCCAGCAGTTTAAGATCCCCCCCGGGATGGACAGATACGCAGTATTTT
d_call: TRBD2; v_call: TRBV7-3; clone_size: NA; j_call: TRBJ2-1; cdr3_length: 14; cdr3_aa: CASSLGTRHNEQFF; cdr3_nt: TGTGCCAGCAGCTTAGGGACTAGACACAATGAGCAGTTCTTC
d_call: NA; v_call: TRBV19; clone_size: NA; j_call: TRBJ2-7; cdr3_length: 14; cdr3_aa: CASMRGTGAYEQYF; cdr3_nt: TGTGCCAGTATGCGGGGAACGGGGGCCTACGAGCAGTACTTC
d_call: NA; v_call: TRBV5-5; clone_size: NA; j_call: TRBJ2-7; cdr3_length: 14; cdr3_aa: CASSATGTAGEQYF; cdr3_nt: TGTGCCAGCAGTGCCACCGGGACTGCGGGGGAGCAGTACTTC
d_call: NA; v_call: TRBV19; clone_size: NA; j_call: TRBJ2-3; cdr3_length: 15; cdr3_aa: CASSMAGAGTDTQYF; cdr3_nt: TGTGCCAGTAGTATGGCAGGGGCAGGCACAGATACGCAGTATTTT
d_call: NA; v_call: TRBV28; clone_size: many; j_call: TRBJ1-2; cdr3_length: 13; cdr3_aa: CASTIQGNYGYTF; cdr3_nt: TGTGCCAGCACGATTCAGGGGAACTATGGCTACACCTTC
d_call: NA; v_call: TRBV6-6; clone_size: NA; j_call: TRBJ1-3; cdr3_length: 15; cdr3_aa: CASSYELASGNTIYF; cdr3_nt: TGTGCCAGCAGTTACGAGCTAGCCTCTGGAAACACCATATATTTT
d_call: NA; v_call: TRBV9; clone_size: NA; j_call: TRBJ1-2; cdr3_length: 15; cdr3_aa: CASSVGGGALYGYTF; cdr3_nt: TGTGCCAGCAGCGTAGGAGGGGGAGCCCTCTATGGCTACACCTTC